This is a list of T cell receptor beta chains from one sample in a study of blood T cell repertoires in COVID-19. Using immunoSEQ multiplex PCR, the repertoire was profiled, and TCRdb retains in-frame clones only, with some absent. Here the sample spans hundreds of thousands of clones, about 82% being singletons. Sequences were obtained from peripheral blood. The receptors here all came from a man aged 45-65 years with COVID-19, enrolled during active disease. The CDR3 runs from the conserved cysteine through the conserved F or W. A D gene is named only where the DNA matches it firmly. Clone size, where shown, is once, few, many, or a class for clones that have expanded.

v_call: TRBV7-2
j_call: TRBJ2-5
d_call: TRBD2
clone_size: -
cdr3_nt: TGTGCCAGCAGCACCCCTGCGGGGGGGGAGACCCAGTACTTC
cdr3_aa: CASSTPAGGETQYF

v_call: TRBV6-5
j_call: TRBJ2-7
d_call: -
clone_size: -
cdr3_nt: TGTGCCAGCAGTTACCAACCAGGTTCCTACGAGCAGTACTTC
cdr3_aa: CASSYQPGSYEQYF

v_call: TRBV7-6
j_call: TRBJ2-2
d_call: TRBD1
clone_size: -
cdr3_nt: TGTGCCAGCAGCTTATCTAGGGGGCGGGTTAACACCGGGGAGCTGTTTTTT
cdr3_aa: CASSLSRGRVNTGELFF

v_call: TRBV7-2
j_call: TRBJ2-7
d_call: -
clone_size: -
cdr3_nt: TGTGCCAGCAGCTTAGCCAGTTCCTACGAGCAGTACTTC
cdr3_aa: CASSLASSYEQYF

v_call: TRBV7-9
j_call: TRBJ1-6
d_call: TRBD1
clone_size: -
cdr3_nt: TGTGCCAGCAGCAAGGGACAGGGGAATTCACCCCTCCACTTT
cdr3_aa: CASSKGQGNSPLHF

v_call: TRBV10-2
j_call: TRBJ2-7
d_call: -
clone_size: -
cdr3_nt: TGCGCCAGCAGTGACCCCGGGGACTACGAGCAGTACTTC
cdr3_aa: CASSDPGDYEQYF

v_call: TRBV5-1
j_call: TRBJ2-5
d_call: TRBD1
clone_size: -
cdr3_nt: TGCGCCAGCAGCTCCTCGGGACAGGGCTTAGAGACCCAGTACTTC
cdr3_aa: CASSSSGQGLETQYF

v_call: TRBV14
j_call: TRBJ2-7
d_call: TRBD2
clone_size: few
cdr3_nt: TGTGCCAGCAGCCAAGATTCTAGCGGGGACGCCTACGAGCAGTACTTC
cdr3_aa: CASSQDSSGDAYEQYF

v_call: TRBV7-2
j_call: TRBJ1-6
d_call: TRBD1
clone_size: -
cdr3_nt: TGTGCCAGCAGCTTGAGGGGACAGGGGGACTCACCCCTCCACTTT
cdr3_aa: CASSLRGQGDSPLHF

v_call: TRBV15
j_call: TRBJ2-7
d_call: -
clone_size: -
cdr3_nt: TGTGCCACCAGCAGAGATTGGGGCGGGGGCAGGGAGTTCTACGAGCAGTACTTC
cdr3_aa: CATSRDWGGGREFYEQYF

v_call: TRBV28
j_call: TRBJ1-2
d_call: -
clone_size: -
cdr3_nt: TGTGCCAGCAGTTTATCCCAGGGAAACTATGGCTACACCTTC
cdr3_aa: CASSLSQGNYGYTF

v_call: TRBV3-1/TRBV3-2
j_call: TRBJ2-3
d_call: -
clone_size: -
cdr3_nt: TGTGCCAGCAGCCGGGGCCCGGTGGGCACAGATACGCAGTATTTT
cdr3_aa: CASSRGPVGTDTQYF

v_call: TRBV14
j_call: TRBJ1-2
d_call: -
clone_size: few
cdr3_nt: TGTGCCAGCAGTCCACAGGGTAGTGGCTACACCTTC
cdr3_aa: CASSPQGSGYTF

v_call: TRBV28
j_call: TRBJ2-5
d_call: -
clone_size: -
cdr3_nt: TGTGCCAGCAGTCCCCTCCCGGGTTTTGGTACTGAGACCCAGTACTTC
cdr3_aa: CASSPLPGFGTETQYF

v_call: TRBV9
j_call: TRBJ2-7
d_call: -
clone_size: -
cdr3_nt: TGTGCCAGCAGCCCTCAGACGTCCCACGGGGGCGAGCAGTACTTC
cdr3_aa: CASSPQTSHGGEQYF

v_call: TRBV18
j_call: TRBJ2-2
d_call: -
clone_size: -
cdr3_nt: TGTGCCAGCGGGGCCCAGGAAATCGCGAACACCGGGGAGCTGTTTTTT
cdr3_aa: CASGAQEIANTGELFF

v_call: TRBV30
j_call: TRBJ1-1
d_call: TRBD1
clone_size: -
cdr3_nt: TGTGCCTGGACCCTACAGGGGGCGGCCACTGAAGCTTTCTTT
cdr3_aa: CAWTLQGAATEAFF